The sequence of this TCR beta chain was determined in a study of blood T cell repertoires in COVID-19. The CDR3 is made up of 13 amino acids. Per the germline V gene, CDR1 is MNHEY and CDR2 is SMNVEV (reference sequence). Germline trimming cut 6 bases from V and 7 bases from J; bases unmatched to any gene: 7. Generated by immunoSEQ multiplex PCR, the TCRdb table keeps only in-frame clones and is missing some. Of around 8,800 clones in the sample, 85% to 90% were seen once. V and J are TRBV27 and TRBJ1-2, with 8 positions matching TRBD1. The specimen sequenced was peripheral blood. The sequence was collected from a man aged 60 to 69 with acute or convalescent COVID-19. The CDR3 bases are TGTGCCAGCAGCCCTTGGACAGGGTCTGGCTACACCTTC. It is translated as CASSPWTGSGYTF.